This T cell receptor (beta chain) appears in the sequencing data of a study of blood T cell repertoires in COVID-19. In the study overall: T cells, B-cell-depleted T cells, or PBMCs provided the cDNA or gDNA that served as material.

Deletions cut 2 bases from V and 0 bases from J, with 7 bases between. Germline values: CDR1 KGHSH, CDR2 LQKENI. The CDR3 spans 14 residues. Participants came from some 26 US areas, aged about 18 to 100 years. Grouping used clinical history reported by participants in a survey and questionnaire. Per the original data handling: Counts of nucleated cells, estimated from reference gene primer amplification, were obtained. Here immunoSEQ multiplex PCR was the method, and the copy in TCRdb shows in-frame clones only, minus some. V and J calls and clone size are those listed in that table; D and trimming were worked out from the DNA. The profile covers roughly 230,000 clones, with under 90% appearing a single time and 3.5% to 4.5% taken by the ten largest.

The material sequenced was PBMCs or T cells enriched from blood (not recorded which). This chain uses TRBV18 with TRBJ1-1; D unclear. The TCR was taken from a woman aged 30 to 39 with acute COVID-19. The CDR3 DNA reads TGTGCCAGCTCACCATCAGGCCTGAACACTGAAGCTTTCTTT. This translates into CASSPSGLNTEAFF.